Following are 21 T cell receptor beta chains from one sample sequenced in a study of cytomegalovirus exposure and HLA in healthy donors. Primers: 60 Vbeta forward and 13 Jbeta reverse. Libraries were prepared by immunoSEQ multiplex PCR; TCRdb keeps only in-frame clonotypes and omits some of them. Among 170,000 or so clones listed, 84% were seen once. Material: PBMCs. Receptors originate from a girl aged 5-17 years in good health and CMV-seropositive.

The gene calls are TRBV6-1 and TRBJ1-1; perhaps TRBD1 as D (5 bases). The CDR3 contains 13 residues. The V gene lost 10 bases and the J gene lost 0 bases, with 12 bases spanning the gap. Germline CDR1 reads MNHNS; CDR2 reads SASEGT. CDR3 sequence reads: CAISTAMNTEAFF. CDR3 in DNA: TGTGCCATCTCGACAGCCATGAACACTGAAGCTTTCTTT.

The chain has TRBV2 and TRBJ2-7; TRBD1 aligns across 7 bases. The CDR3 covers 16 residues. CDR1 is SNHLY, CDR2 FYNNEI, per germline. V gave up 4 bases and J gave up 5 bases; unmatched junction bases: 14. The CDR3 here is CASSGTTGWKGDEQYF. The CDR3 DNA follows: TGTGCCAGCAGTGGAACGACAGGGTGGAAGGGAGACGAGCAGTACTTC.

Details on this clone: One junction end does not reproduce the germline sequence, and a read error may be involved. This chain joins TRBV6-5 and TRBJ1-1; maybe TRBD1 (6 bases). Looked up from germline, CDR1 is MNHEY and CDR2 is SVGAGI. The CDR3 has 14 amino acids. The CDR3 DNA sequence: TGTGCCAGCAGTTACGGACAGTTGAAGACTGAAGCTTTCTTT. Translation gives CASSYGQLKTEAFF.

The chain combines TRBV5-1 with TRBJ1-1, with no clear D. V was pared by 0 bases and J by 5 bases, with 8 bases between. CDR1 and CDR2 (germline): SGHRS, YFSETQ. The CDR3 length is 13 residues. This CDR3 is CASSLVAGTEAFF. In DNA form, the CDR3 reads TGCGCCAGCAGCTTGGTAGCCGGTACTGAAGCTTTCTTT.

Here the CDR3 DNA reads TGTGCCAGCAGCCTCAGGGAAGTGAACACTGAAGCTTTCTTT. Translating gives CASSLREVNTEAFF. The chain has TRBV27 and TRBJ1-1; D possibly corresponds to TRBD1 (5 bases). Germline V lookup: CDR1 MNHEY, CDR2 SMNVEV (reference sequence). The CDR3 contains 14 residues. Trimming pared 6 bases from V and 0 bases from J, leaving 11 bases between.

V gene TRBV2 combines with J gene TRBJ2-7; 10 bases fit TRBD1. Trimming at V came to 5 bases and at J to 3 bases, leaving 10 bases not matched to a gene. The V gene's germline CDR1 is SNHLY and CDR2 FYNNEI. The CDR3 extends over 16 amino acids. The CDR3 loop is CASSSTGTGDFYEQYF. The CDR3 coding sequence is TGTGCCAGCAGTTCGACCGGGACAGGGGATTTCTACGAGCAGTACTTC.

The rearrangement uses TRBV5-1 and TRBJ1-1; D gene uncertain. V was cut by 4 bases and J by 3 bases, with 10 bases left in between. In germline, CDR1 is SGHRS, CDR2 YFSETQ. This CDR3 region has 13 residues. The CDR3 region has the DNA TGCGCCAGCAGCGCCGTAGTGGACACTGAAGCTTTCTTT. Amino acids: CASSAVVDTEAFF. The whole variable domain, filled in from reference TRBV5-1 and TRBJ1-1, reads KAGVTQTPRYLIKTRGQQVTLSCSPISGHRSVSWYQQTPGQGLQFLFEYFSETQRNKGNFPGRFSGRQFSNSRSEMNVSTLELGDSALYLCASSAVVDTEAFFGQGTRLTVV.

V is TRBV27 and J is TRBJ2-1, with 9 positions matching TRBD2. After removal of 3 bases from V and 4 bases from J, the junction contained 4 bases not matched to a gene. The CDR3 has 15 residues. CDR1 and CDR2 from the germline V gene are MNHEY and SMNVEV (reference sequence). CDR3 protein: CASSFLAGNYNEQFF. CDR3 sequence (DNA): TGTGCCAGCAGTTTCCTAGCGGGGAATTACAATGAGCAGTTCTTC.

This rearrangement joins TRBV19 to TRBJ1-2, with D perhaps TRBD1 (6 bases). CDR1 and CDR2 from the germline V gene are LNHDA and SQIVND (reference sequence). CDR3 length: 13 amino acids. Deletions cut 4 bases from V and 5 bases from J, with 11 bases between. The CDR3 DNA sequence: TGTGCCAGTAGTAGCACAGGGTGGTATGGCTACACCTTC. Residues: CASSSTGWYGYTF.

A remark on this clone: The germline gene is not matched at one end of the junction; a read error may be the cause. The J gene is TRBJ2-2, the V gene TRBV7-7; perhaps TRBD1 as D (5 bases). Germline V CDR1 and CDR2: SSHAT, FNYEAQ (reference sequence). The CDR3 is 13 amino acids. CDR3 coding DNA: TGTGCTAGCAGCTTGGGGCACACCGGGGAGCTGTTTTTT. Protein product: CASSLGHTGELFF.

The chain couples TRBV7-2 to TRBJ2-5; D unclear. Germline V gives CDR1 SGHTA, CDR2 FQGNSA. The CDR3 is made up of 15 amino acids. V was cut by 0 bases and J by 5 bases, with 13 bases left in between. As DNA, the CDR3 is TGTGCCAGCAGCTTAGCATATACGGGTTATGAGACCCAGTACTTC. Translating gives CASSLAYTGYETQYF. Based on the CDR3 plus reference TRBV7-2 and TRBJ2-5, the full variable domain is GAGVSQSPSNKVTEKGKDVELRCDPISGHTALYWYRQSLGQGLEFLIYFQGNSAPDKSGLPSDRFSAERTGGSVSTLTIQRTQQEDSAVYLCASSLAYTGYETQYFGPGTRLLVL.

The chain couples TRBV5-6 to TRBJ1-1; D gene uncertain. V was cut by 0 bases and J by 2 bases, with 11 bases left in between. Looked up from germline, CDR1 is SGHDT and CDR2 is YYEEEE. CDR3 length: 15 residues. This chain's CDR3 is CASSLVQIDNTEAFF. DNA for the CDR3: TGTGCCAGCAGCTTGGTACAGATAGACAACACTGAAGCTTTCTTT.

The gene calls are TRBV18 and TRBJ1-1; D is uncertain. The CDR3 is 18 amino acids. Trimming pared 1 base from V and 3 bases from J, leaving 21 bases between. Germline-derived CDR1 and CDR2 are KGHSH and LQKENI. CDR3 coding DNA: TGTGCCAGCTCACCACGTCTCCTTATGAACAATGGTGACACTGAAGCTTTCTTT. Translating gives CASSPRLLMNNGDTEAFF.

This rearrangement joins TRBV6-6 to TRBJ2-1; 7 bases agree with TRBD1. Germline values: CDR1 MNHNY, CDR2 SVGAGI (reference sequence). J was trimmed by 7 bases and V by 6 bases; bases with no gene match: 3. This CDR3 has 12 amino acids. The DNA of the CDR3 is TGTGCCAGCAGCTCACAGGGGAATGAGCAGTTCTTC. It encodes CASSSQGNEQFF.

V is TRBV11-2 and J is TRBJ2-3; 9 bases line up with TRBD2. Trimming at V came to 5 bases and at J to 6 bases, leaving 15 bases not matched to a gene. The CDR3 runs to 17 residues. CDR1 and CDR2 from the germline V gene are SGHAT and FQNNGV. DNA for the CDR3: TGTGCCAGCAGCGTAGGGGGGCTAGCGGGGAGCCGGGATACGCAGTATTTT. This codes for CASSVGGLAGSRDTQYF.

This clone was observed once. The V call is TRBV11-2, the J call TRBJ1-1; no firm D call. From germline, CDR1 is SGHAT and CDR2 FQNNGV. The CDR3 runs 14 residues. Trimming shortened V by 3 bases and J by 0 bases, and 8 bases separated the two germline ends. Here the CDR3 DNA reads TGTGCCAGCAGCTTTTTCGGGTTGAACACTGAAGCTTTCTTT. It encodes CASSFFGLNTEAFF.

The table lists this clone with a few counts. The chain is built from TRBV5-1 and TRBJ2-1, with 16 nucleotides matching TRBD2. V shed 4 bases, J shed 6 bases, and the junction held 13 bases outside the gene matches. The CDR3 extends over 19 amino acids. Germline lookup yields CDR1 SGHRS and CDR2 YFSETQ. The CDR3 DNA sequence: TGCGCCAGCAGCACTTTACCGGGACTAGCGGGGGGGCCGGGCAATGAGCAGTTCTTC. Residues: CASSTLPGLAGGPGNEQFF.

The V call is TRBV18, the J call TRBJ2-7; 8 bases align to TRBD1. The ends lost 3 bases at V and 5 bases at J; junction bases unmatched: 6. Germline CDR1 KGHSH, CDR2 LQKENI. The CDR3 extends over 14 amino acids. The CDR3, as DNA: TGTGCCAGCTCACCTCAGGGGGCCTCGAACGAGCAGTACTTC. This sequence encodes CASSPQGASNEQYF.

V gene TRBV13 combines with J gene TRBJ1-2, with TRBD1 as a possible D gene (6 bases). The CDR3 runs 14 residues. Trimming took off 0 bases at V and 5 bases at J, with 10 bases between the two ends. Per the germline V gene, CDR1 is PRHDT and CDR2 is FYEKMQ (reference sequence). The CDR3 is CASSLGQGWYGYTF. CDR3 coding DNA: TGTGCCAGCAGCTTAGGCCAGGGGTGGTATGGCTACACCTTC.

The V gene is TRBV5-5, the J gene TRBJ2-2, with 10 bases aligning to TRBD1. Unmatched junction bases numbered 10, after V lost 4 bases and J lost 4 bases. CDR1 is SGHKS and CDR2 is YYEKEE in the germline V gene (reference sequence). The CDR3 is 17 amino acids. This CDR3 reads CASSHPGQGTLTGELFF. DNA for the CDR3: TGTGCCAGCAGCCATCCGGGACAGGGGACTCTCACCGGGGAGCTGTTTTTT.

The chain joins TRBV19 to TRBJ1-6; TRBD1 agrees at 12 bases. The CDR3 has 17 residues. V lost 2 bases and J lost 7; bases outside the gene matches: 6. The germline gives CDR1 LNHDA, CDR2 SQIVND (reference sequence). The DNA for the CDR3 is TGTGCCAGTAGTATATTTGGGACAGGGGGCCAAAATTCACCCCTCCACTTT. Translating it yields CASSIFGTGGQNSPLHF.